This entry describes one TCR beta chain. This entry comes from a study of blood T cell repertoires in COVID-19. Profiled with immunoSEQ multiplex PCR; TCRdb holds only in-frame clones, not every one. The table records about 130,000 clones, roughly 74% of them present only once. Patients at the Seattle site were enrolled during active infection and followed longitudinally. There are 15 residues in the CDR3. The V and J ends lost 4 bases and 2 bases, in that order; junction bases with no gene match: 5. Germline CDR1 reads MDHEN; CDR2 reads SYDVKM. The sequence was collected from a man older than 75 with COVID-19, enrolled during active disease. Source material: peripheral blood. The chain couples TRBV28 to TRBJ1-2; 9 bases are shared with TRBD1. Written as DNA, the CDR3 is TGTGCCAGCAGTTCCCCGACAGGGGGAAACTATGGCTACACCTTC. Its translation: CASSSPTGGNYGYTF.